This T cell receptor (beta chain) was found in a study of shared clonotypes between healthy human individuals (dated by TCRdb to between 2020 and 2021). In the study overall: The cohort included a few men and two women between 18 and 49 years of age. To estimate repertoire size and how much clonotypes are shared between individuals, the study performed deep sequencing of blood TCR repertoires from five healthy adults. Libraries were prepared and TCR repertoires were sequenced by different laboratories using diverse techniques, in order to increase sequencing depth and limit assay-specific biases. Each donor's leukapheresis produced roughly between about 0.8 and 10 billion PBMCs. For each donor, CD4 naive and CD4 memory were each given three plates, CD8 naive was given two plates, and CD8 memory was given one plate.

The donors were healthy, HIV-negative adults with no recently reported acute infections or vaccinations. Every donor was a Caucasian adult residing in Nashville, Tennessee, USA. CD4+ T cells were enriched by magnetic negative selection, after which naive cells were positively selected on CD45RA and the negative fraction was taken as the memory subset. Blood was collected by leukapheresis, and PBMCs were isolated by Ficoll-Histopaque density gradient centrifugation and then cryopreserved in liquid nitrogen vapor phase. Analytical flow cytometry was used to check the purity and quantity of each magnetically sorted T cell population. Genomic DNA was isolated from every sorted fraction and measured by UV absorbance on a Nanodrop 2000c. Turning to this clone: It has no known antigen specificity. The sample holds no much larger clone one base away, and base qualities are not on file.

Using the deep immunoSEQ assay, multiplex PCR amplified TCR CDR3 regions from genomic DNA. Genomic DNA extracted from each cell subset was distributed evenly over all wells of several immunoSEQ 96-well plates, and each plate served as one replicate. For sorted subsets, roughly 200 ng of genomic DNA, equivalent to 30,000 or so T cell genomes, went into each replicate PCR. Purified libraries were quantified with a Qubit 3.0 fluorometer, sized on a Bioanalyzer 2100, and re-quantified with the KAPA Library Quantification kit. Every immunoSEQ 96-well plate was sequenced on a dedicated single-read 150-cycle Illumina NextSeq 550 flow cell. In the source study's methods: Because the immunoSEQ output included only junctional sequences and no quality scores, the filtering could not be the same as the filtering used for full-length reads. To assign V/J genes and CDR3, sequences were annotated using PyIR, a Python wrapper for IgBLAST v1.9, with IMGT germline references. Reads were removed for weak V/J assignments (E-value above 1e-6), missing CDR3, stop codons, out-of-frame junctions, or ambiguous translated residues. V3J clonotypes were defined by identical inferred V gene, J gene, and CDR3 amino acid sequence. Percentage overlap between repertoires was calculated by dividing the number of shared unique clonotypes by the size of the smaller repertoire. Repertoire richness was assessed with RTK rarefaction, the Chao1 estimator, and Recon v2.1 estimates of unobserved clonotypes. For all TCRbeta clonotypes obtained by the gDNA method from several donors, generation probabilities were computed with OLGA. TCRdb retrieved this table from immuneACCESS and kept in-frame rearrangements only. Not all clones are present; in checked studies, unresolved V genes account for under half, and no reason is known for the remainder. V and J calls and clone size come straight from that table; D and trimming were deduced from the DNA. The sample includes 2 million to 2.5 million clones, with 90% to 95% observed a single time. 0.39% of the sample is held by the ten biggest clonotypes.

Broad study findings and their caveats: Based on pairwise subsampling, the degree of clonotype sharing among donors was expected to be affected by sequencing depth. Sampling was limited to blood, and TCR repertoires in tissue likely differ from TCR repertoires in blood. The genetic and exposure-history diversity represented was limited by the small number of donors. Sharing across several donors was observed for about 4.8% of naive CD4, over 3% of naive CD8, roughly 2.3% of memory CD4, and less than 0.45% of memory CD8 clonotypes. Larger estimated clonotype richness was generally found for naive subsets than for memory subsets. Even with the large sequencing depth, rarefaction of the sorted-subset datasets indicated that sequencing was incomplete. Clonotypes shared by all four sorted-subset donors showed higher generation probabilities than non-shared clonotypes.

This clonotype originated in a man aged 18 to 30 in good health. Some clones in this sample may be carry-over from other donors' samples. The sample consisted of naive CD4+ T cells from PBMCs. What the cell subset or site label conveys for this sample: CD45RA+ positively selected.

The DNA reads TGTGCCAGCAGTTTAAGGAGCGGGAGGGCTGCAGATACGCAGTATTTT. The resulting protein is CASSLRSGRAADTQYF. The V gene is TRBV28 and the J gene is TRBJ2-3, and 10 bases in between align with TRBD2. For CDR1 and CDR2, the germline V gene lists MDHEN and SYDVKM. From cysteine to phenylalanine, the CDR3 is 16 amino acids long. The sequence is cut down to CDR3 DNA, 48 bases in frame from base 1. Trimming accounts for 2 bases at V and 4 bases at J, while the number of junction bases matched to no gene is 6.